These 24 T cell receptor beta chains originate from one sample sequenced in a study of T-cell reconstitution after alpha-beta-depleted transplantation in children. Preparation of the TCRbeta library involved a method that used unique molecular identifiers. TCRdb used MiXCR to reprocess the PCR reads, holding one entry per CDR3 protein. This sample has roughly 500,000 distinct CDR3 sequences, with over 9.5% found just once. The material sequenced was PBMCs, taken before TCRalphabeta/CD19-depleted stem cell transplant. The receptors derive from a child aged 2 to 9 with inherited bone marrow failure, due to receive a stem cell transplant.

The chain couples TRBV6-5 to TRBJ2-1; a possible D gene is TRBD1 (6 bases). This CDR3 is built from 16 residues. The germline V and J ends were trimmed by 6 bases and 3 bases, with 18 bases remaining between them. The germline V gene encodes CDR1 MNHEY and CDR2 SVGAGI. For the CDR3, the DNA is TGTGCCAGCAGGACGACCTGGGACACCAACTACAATGAGCAGTTCTTC. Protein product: CASRTTWDTNYNEQFF.

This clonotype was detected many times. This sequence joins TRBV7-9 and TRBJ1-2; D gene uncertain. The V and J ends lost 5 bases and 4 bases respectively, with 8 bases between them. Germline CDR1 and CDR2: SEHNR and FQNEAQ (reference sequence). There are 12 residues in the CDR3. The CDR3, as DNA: TGTGCCAGCAGCGAGGACGGCTATGGCTACACCTTC. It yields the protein CASSEDGYGYTF.

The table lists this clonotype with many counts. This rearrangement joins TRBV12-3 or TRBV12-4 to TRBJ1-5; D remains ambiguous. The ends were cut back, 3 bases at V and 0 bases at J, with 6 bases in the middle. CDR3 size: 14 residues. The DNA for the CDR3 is TGTGCCAGCAGTTTGTCGTCTAGCAATCAGCCCCAGCATTTT. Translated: CASSLSSSNQPQHF.

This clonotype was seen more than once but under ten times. The DNA for the CDR3 is TGTGCCAGCAGCTTAGAACTAGCGGGAGCAGGGGCCTACAATGAGCAGTTCTTC. Protein: CASSLELAGAGAYNEQFF. V is TRBV11-2 and J is TRBJ2-1; 11 bases agree with TRBD2. Germline V gives CDR1 SGHAT, CDR2 FQNNGV. CDR3 length: 18 residues. With 0 bases clipped from V and 2 bases from J, the junction kept 6 bases outside the gene matches.

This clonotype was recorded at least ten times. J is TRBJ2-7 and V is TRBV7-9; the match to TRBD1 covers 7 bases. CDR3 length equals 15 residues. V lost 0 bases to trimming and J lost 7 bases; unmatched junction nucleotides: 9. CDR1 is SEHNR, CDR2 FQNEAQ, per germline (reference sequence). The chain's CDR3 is CASSLAGTVVGEQYF. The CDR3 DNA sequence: TGTGCCAGCAGCTTAGCGGGGACAGTCGTGGGGGAGCAGTACTTC.

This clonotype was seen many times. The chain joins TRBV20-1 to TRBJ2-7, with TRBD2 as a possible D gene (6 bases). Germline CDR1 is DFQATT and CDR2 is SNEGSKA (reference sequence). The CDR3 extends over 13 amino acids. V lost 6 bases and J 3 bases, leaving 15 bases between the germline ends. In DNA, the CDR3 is TGCAGTGCCAACTGGGACTCCTACTACGAGCAGTACTTC. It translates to CSANWDSYYEQYF.

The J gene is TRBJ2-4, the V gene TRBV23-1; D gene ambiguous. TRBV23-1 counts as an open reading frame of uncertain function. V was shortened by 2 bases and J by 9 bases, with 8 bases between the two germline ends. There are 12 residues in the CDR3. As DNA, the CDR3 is TGCGCCAGCAGTCAACAAGACGTCATTCAGTACTTC. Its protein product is CASSQQDVIQYF.

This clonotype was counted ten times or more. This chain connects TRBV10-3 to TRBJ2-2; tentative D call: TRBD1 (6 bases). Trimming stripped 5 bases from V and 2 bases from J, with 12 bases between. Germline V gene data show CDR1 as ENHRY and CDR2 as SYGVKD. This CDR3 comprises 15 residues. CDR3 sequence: CAISMTGLNTGELFF. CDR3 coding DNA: TGTGCCATCAGTATGACAGGACTTAACACCGGGGAGCTGTTTTTT.

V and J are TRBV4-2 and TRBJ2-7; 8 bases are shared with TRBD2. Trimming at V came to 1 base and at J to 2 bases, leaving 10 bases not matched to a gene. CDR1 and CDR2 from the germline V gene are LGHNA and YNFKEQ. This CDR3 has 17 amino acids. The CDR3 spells CASSQVENSGRAYEQYF. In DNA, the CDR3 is TGTGCCAGCAGCCAAGTGGAGAATTCCGGGAGGGCCTACGAGCAGTACTTC.

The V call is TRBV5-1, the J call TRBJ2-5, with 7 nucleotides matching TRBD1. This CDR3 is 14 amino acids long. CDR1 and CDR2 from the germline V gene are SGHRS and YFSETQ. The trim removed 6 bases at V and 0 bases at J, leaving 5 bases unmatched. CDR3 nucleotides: TGCGCCAGCACCCGGGACAGCGACCAAGAGACCCAGTACTTC. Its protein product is CASTRDSDQETQYF.

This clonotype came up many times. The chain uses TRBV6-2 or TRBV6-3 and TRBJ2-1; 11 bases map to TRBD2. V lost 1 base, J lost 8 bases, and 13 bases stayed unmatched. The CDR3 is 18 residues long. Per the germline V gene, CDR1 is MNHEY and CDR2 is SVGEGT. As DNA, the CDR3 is TGTGCCAGCAGTTACTTTCCGGGATCTAGCGGGAGGCAGGATGAGCAGTTCTTC. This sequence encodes CASSYFPGSSGRQDEQFF.

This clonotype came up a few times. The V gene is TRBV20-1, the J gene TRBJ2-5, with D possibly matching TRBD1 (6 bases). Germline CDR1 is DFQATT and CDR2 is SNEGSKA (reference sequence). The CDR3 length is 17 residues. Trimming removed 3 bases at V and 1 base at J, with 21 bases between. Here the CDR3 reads CSARAAPGQISQETQYF. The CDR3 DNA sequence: TGCAGTGCTAGGGCGGCGCCTGGACAGATATCCCAAGAGACCCAGTACTTC.

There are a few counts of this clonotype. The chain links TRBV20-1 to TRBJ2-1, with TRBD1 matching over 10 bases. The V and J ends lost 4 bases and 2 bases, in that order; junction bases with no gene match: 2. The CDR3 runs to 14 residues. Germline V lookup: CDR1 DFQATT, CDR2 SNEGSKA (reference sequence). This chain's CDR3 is CSATGTGAYNEQFF. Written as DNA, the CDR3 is TGCAGTGCTACCGGGACAGGGGCCTACAATGAGCAGTTCTTC.

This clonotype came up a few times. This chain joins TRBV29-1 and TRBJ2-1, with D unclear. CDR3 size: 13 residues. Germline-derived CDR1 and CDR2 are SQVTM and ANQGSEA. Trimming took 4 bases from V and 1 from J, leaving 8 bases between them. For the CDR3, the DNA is TGCAGCGTTGTTCCGGGTTCCTACAATGAGCAGTTCTTC. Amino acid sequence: CSVVPGSYNEQFF.

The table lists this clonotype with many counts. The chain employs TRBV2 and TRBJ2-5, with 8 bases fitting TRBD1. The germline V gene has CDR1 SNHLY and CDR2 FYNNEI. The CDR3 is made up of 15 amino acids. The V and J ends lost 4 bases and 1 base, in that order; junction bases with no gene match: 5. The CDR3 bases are TGTGCCAGCAGTGGGACAGGGAGTCCCCAAGAGACCCAGTACTTC. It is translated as CASSGTGSPQETQYF.

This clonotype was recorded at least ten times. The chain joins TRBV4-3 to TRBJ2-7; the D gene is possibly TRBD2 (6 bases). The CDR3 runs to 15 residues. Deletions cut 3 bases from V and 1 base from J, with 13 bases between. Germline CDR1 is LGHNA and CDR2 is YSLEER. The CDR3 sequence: CASSQLTRGSYEQYF. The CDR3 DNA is TGCGCCAGCAGCCAGCTGACTAGGGGATCCTACGAGCAGTACTTC.

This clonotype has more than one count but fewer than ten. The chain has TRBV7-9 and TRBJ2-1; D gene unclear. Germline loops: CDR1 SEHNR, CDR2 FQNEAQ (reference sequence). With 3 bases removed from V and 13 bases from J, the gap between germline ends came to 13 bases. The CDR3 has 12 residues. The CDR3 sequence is CASSFGESLQFF. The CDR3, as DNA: TGTGCCAGCAGCTTCGGAGAATCTCTCCAGTTCTTC.

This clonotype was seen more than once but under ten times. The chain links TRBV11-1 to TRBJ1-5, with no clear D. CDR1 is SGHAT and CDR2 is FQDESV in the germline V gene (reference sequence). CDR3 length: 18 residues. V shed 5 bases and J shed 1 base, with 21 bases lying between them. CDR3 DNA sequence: TGTGCCAGCAGCGGACGGATGCTGGGGAGCCGAAGCAATCAGCCCCAGCATTTT. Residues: CASSGRMLGSRSNQPQHF.

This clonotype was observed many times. The CDR3, as DNA: TGTGCCATCAGGGGAAGGGACCTGAACACTGAAGCTTTCTTT. Translating it yields CAIRGRDLNTEAFF. The rearrangement joins TRBV10-3 to TRBJ1-1; TRBD1 is a possible D gene (5 bases). Trimming took off 6 bases at V and 0 bases at J, with 11 bases between the two ends. The CDR3 totals 14 residues. Germline values: CDR1 ENHRY, CDR2 SYGVKD.

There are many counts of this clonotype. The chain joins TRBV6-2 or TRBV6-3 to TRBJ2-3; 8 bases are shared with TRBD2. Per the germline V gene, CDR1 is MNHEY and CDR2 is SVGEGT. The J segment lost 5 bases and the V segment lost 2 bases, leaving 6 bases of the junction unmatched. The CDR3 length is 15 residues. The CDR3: CASSYGSLAGDTQYF. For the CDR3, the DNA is TGTGCCAGCAGTTACGGGTCCCTAGCGGGAGATACGCAGTATTTT.

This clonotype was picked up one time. The chain's CDR3 is CASSRRWVVEKLFF. In DNA, the CDR3 is TGCGCCAGCAGCCGAAGGTGGGTAGTCGAAAAACTGTTTTTT. The chain carries TRBV4-3 and TRBJ1-4; D is unresolved. Per germline, CDR1 LGHNA and CDR2 YSLEER. Trimming cost V 4 bases and J 8 bases, with 14 bases left between them. The CDR3 is made up of 14 amino acids.

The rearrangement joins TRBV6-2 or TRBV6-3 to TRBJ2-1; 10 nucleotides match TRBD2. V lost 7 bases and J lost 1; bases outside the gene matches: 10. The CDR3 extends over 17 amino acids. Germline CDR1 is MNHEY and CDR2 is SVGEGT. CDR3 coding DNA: TGTGCCAGCAAACCCCTAGCGGGAGAGCGGTCCTACAATGAGCAGTTCTTC. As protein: CASKPLAGERSYNEQFF.

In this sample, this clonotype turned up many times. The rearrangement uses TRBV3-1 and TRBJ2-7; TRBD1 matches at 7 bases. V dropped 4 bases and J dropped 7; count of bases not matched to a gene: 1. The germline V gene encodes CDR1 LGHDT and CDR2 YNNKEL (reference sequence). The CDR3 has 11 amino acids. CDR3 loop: CASSLTGEQYF. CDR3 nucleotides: TGTGCCAGCAGCCTGACAGGGGAGCAGTACTTC.

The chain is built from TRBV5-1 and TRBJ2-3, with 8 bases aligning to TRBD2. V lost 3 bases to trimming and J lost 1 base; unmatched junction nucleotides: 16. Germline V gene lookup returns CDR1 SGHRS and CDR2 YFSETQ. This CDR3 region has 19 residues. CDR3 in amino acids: CASSSLAGLSQTGTDTQYF. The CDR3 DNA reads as TGCGCCAGCAGCTCCTTAGCGGGACTCTCCCAAACCGGCACAGATACGCAGTATTTT.